Each of the 20 T cell receptor beta chains below was sequenced from the same sample in a study of blood T cell repertoires in COVID-19. Assay: immunoSEQ multiplex PCR; the TCRdb copy retains only in-frame clones and omits some. The data contain 270,000 or so clones, 90% of them singletons. The sequencing sample was made of peripheral blood. The source of these receptors is a woman in her sixties with COVID-19, enrolled during active disease.

This clone was seen once. The chain employs TRBV11-3 and TRBJ2-2, with TRBD1 identical over 11 bases. Trimming removed 5 bases from V and 5 bases from J; junction bases left unmatched: 7. CDR1 SGHNT and CDR2 YENEEA come from the germline V gene. This CDR3 has 16 residues. The CDR3 loop reads CASSQPGQGVTGELFF. The CDR3 bases are TGTGCCAGCAGCCAACCGGGACAGGGGGTAACCGGGGAGCTGTTTTTT.

This rearrangement joins TRBV6-2 or TRBV6-3 to TRBJ1-1, with 7 bases matching TRBD1. V lost 5 bases to trimming and J lost 3 bases; unmatched junction nucleotides: 9. This CDR3 is built from 15 residues. The germline V gene has CDR1 MNHEY and CDR2 SVGEGT. CDR3 sequence reads: CASSLTGAGYTEAFF. In nucleotides, the CDR3 is TGTGCCAGCAGTCTAACAGGGGCGGGGTACACTGAAGCTTTCTTT.

The rearrangement links TRBV19 to TRBJ2-5; 15 bases are shared with TRBD2. Germline V gene lookup returns CDR1 LNHDA and CDR2 SQIVND (reference sequence). The CDR3 is 17 amino acids. With V trimmed by 5 bases and J by 2 bases, 6 bases remained unmatched. DNA of the CDR3: TGTGCCAGTAGTGCCGGGACTAGCGGGGGGAGGCAAGAGACCCAGTACTTC. Translating gives CASSAGTSGGRQETQYF.

The V call is TRBV12-3 or TRBV12-4, the J call TRBJ1-2; 7 nucleotides line up with TRBD1. J was trimmed by 4 bases and V by 4 bases; bases with no gene match: 3. The CDR3 has 13 amino acids. In DNA, the CDR3 is TGTGCCAGCAGTTCGACAGGGACCTATGGCTACACCTTC. It codes for CASSSTGTYGYTF.

This clone was observed a single time. This rearrangement joins TRBV9 to TRBJ2-7, with 9 bases aligning to TRBD1. Germline CDR1 and CDR2: SGDLS and YYNGEE. CDR3 length equals 18 residues. V was pared by 3 bases and J by 4 bases, with 17 bases of the junction left unmatched. In DNA form, the CDR3 reads TGTGCCAGCAGCGCCGGGAAGAGTCCGGGACAGGGTCCTTACGAGCAGTACTTC. Encoded protein: CASSAGKSPGQGPYEQYF.

J is TRBJ2-1 and V is TRBV13, with 8 bases matching TRBD2. This CDR3 spans 16 amino acids. V lost 7 bases and J lost 5; bases outside the gene matches: 13. CDR1 is PRHDT and CDR2 is FYEKMQ in the germline V gene (reference sequence). CDR3 region: CASTRNWGLGNNEQFF. The CDR3, as DNA: TGTGCCAGCACTCGCAATTGGGGACTAGGTAACAATGAGCAGTTCTTC. The whole variable domain, filled in from reference TRBV13 and TRBJ2-1, reads AAGVIQSPRHLIKEKRETATLKCYPIPRHDTVYWYQQGPGQDPQFLISFYEKMQSDKGSIPDRFSAQQFSDYHSELNMSSLELGDSALYFCASTRNWGLGNNEQFFGPGTRLTVL.

The V gene is TRBV30, the J gene TRBJ2-2; the match to TRBD2 covers 8 bases. J was trimmed by 1 base and V by 8 bases; bases with no gene match: 9. The CDR3 is 15 amino acids. The germline V gene encodes CDR1 GTSNPN and CDR2 SVGIG (reference sequence). The CDR3 bases are TGTGCCCGCACTAGCGGATCCTTGAACACCGGGGAGCTGTTTTTT. This sequence encodes CARTSGSLNTGELFF.

This chain uses TRBV20-1 with TRBJ1-1; no definite D call. V lost 6 bases, J lost 10 bases, and 15 bases lay in between. Germline V gene data show CDR1 as DFQATT and CDR2 as SNEGSKA (reference sequence). There are 11 residues in the CDR3. As DNA, the CDR3 is TGCAGTGCCATAACAGTTGGAGGAGCTTTCTTT. Protein: CSAITVGGAFF.

The chain uses TRBV18 and TRBJ2-2; 7 positions agree with TRBD1. There are 14 residues in the CDR3. V lost 4 bases, J lost 4 bases, and 3 bases stayed unmatched. Germline CDR1 and CDR2: KGHSH and LQKENI. CDR3 nucleotide sequence: TGTGCCAGCTCACAGGGGGCGTCCACCGGGGAGCTGTTTTTT. This codes for CASSQGASTGELFF.

The table lists this clone with a count of one. This chain connects TRBV2 to TRBJ1-1, with TRBD1 identical over 9 bases. Germline values: CDR1 SNHLY, CDR2 FYNNEI. The CDR3 consists of 13 residues. Losses at the gene ends were 6 bases for V and 6 bases for J; bases not matched to a gene: 5. CDR3 in DNA: TGTGCCAGCAGAGGGACAGGGATCGCTGAAGCTTTCTTT. This sequence encodes CASRGTGIAEAFF. The full variable domain, in which reference TRBV2 and TRBJ1-1 provide the parts outside the CDR3, is EPEVTQTPSHQVTQMGQEVILRCVPISNHLYFYWYRQILGQKVEFLVSFYNNEISEKSEIFDDQFSVERPDGSNFTLKIRSTKLEDSAMYFCASRGTGIAEAFFGQGTRLTVV.

This clone was found once. The J gene is TRBJ2-1, the V gene TRBV4-1; D call uncertain. This CDR3 has 13 amino acids. Looked up from germline, CDR1 is MGHRA and CDR2 is YSYEKL. V lost 3 bases, J lost 3 bases, and 6 bases lay in between. The CDR3 sequence: CASSHRYYNEQFF. The CDR3, as DNA: TGCGCCAGCAGCCACAGGTACTACAATGAGCAGTTCTTC.

The chain recombines TRBV7-2 with TRBJ1-1; D remains ambiguous. V lost 1 base, J lost 2 bases, and 14 bases lay in between. The CDR3 totals 16 residues. Per the germline V gene, CDR1 is SGHTA and CDR2 is FQGNSA. The CDR3 region is CASSLVASEINTEAFF. The CDR3 nucleotides read TGTGCCAGCAGCTTAGTTGCCAGCGAAATAAACACTGAAGCTTTCTTT.

The J gene is TRBJ1-2, the V gene TRBV6-5; a weak D match, TRBD1 (5 bases). From germline, CDR1 is MNHEY and CDR2 SVGAGI. There are 16 residues in the CDR3. V gave up 0 bases and J gave up 8 bases, with 19 bases separating them. The chain's CDR3 is CASSYSSLTARSGYTF. The CDR3 region has the DNA TGTGCCAGCAGTTACTCGAGTCTGACAGCCCGGAGCGGCTACACCTTC.

The V call is TRBV5-1, the J call TRBJ1-4; TRBD1 is a possible D gene (5 bases). Trimming shortened V by 0 bases and J by 10 bases, and 13 bases separated the two germline ends. The CDR3 is made up of 14 amino acids. Looked up from germline, CDR1 is SGHRS and CDR2 is YFSETQ. CDR3 region: CASSLEAQQGKLFF. The CDR3, as DNA: TGCGCCAGCAGCTTGGAGGCCCAGCAGGGAAAACTGTTTTTT.

Remarks on this clone: One junction end disagrees with the germline gene, perhaps due to a read error. As DNA, the CDR3 is TGTGCCAGCAGCGTAACCACTAGCGGGGGGTACACCGGGGAGCTGTTTTTT. It specifies CASSVTTSGGYTGELFF. The chain recombines TRBV7-3 with TRBJ2-2; 12 bases line up with TRBD2. The CDR3 consists of 17 residues. The V gene's germline CDR1 is SGHTA and CDR2 FQGTGA.

This chain joins TRBV5-4 and TRBJ2-3; 14 bases agree with TRBD2. The CDR3 loop spans 18 amino acids. V dropped 4 bases and J dropped 1; count of bases not matched to a gene: 8. Germline V gene data show CDR1 as SGHNT and CDR2 as YYREEE (reference sequence). CDR3: CASSPGLAGGRRTDTQYF. The CDR3 region has the DNA TGTGCCAGCAGCCCCGGACTAGCGGGGGGCCGACGCACAGATACGCAGTATTTT.

This chain connects TRBV5-4 to TRBJ1-2, with D uncertain. Germline V lookup: CDR1 SGHNT, CDR2 YYREEE (reference sequence). The CDR3 runs to 14 residues. Trimming stripped 0 bases from V and 6 bases from J, with 12 bases between. CDR3 nucleotide sequence: TGTGCCAGCAGCTTGGTTGGCAGAAGCGATGGCTACACCTTC. It translates to CASSLVGRSDGYTF.

The chain is built from TRBV6-6 and TRBJ1-5; weak D call: TRBD1 (6 bases). Trimming shortened V by 7 bases and J by 2 bases, and 9 bases separated the two germline ends. The germline V gene has CDR1 MNHNY and CDR2 SVGAGI (reference sequence). The CDR3 totals 13 residues. The CDR3 sequence: CASTAGGNQPQHF. CDR3 sequence (DNA): TGTGCCAGCACTGCAGGGGGCAATCAGCCCCAGCATTTT.

The chain couples TRBV7-2 to TRBJ1-1; 9 nucleotides agree with TRBD1. This CDR3 contains 14 residues. The ends lost 2 bases at V and 9 bases at J; junction bases unmatched: 7. Germline V gives CDR1 SGHTA, CDR2 FQGNSA. The CDR3: CASSLRTGDRQAFF. CDR3 DNA: TGTGCCAGCAGCTTAAGGACAGGGGATAGGCAAGCTTTCTTT.

This clone appeared a single time. V is TRBV18 and J is TRBJ1-2, with 9 positions matching TRBD1. The CDR3 is 15 residues long. With 4 bases clipped from V and 1 base from J, the junction kept 4 bases outside the gene matches. Per the germline V gene, CDR1 is KGHSH and CDR2 is LQKENI. This chain's CDR3 is CASSLRTGDNYGYTF. CDR3 nucleotide sequence: TGTGCCAGCTCACTCCGGACAGGGGATAACTATGGCTACACCTTC.